These T cell receptor beta chains were read from a single sample in a study of CD8+ T cells in alopecia areata. Assay used: immunoSEQ multiplex PCR; TCRdb lists only in-frame clones, some missing. The sample consists of about 7,400 clones, about 72% of them appearing once. The sample in question was skin, obtained at week 0. Receptors originate from a human donor with alopecia areata. CDR3s include the opening cysteine and the closing phenylalanine or tryptophan. A D gene is named only where the DNA matches it firmly. Size values are once, few and many counts, or a class for expanded clones, and some rows have none.

d_call | j_call | v_call | clone_size | cdr3_aa | cdr3_nt
TRBD1 | TRBJ2-7 | TRBV6-5 | - | CASSYSGTGGYEQYF | TGTGCCAGCAGTTACTCCGGGACAGGGGGCTACGAGCAGTACTTC
TRBD1 | TRBJ1-5 | TRBV2 | - | CASRGDRGNQPQHF | TGTGCCAGCAGGGGGGACAGGGGAAATCAGCCCCAGCATTTT
- | TRBJ2-1 | TRBV7-3 | - | CASSLTQGNRNEQFF | TGTGCCAGCAGCTTAACCCAGGGGAATAGGAATGAGCAGTTCTTC
- | TRBJ2-1 | TRBV4-1 | - | CASSRDYNEQFF | TGCGCCAGCAGCCGCGACTACAATGAGCAGTTCTTC
TRBD2 | TRBJ2-1 | TRBV7-3 | - | CASSLSGGGNNEQFF | TGTGCCAGCAGCTTAAGCGGGGGGGGGAACAATGAGCAGTTCTTC
- | TRBJ1-6 | TRBV4-2 | - | CASSQPLESLHF | TGTGCCAGCAGCCAACCTTTGGAGTCCCTCCACTTT
- | TRBJ2-3 | TRBV12-5 | - | CASGLDMGPGTDTQYF | TGTGCTAGTGGTTTGGATATGGGCCCGGGCACAGATACGCAGTATTTT
- | TRBJ2-7 | TRBV4-1 | - | CASSQEGQLSYEQYF | TGCGCCAGCAGCCAAGAGGGACAACTCTCCTACGAGCAGTACTTC
TRBD1 | TRBJ2-2 | TRBV27 | - | CASRSPRQGPGELFF | TGTGCCAGCAGGAGCCCTAGACAGGGCCCCGGGGAGCTGTTTTTT
TRBD1 | TRBJ1-5 | TRBV4-2 | once | CASSQGTGGNQPQHF | TGTGCCAGCAGCCAAGGGACAGGGGGCAATCAGCCCCAGCATTTT
TRBD1 | TRBJ2-2 | TRBV2 | - | CASSAPGQEHTGELFF | TGTGCCAGCAGTGCTCCTGGACAGGAACACACCGGGGAGCTGTTTTTT
- | TRBJ2-2 | TRBV7-6 | few | CASSLPGANTGELFF | TGTGCCAGCAGCTTACCAGGAGCGAACACCGGGGAGCTGTTTTTT
- | TRBJ1-5 | TRBV7-2 | - | CASSLARGHNQPQHF | TGTGCCAGCAGCTTAGCCCGTGGGCACAATCAGCCCCAGCATTTT
- | TRBJ2-7 | TRBV20-1 | - | CSGEWSYEQYF | TGCAGTGGGGAGTGGAGCTACGAGCAGTACTTC
TRBD2 | TRBJ2-3 | TRBV13 | - | CASSPSGGSGDTQYF | TGTGCCAGCAGCCCGAGCGGGGGGAGTGGTGATACGCAGTATTTT
- | TRBJ2-1 | TRBV18 | - | CASSRSGVPEQFF | TGTGCCAGCTCAAGGTCAGGGGTACCCGAGCAGTTCTTC
- | TRBJ1-2 | TRBV9 | - | CASSVGRDYGYTF | TGTGCCAGCAGCGTAGGCAGGGACTATGGCTACACCTTC
- | TRBJ2-7 | TRBV5-1 | - | CASSLGDGGHSYEQYF | TGCGCCAGCAGCTTGGGAGACGGGGGGCACTCCTACGAGCAGTACTTC
- | TRBJ2-7 | TRBV11-1 | - | CASSWGDYEQYF | TGTGCCAGCAGCTGGGGGGATTACGAGCAGTACTTC
- | TRBJ1-5 | TRBV5-1 | - | CASSPGQPPNQPQHF | TGCGCCAGCAGCCCCGGCCAGCCTCCTAATCAGCCCCAGCATTTT
TRBD2 | TRBJ2-5 | TRBV7-2 | - | CASSSRTSGGGDQYF | TGTGCCAGCAGCTCCCGGACTAGCGGGGGCGGGGACCAGTACTTC
TRBD1 | TRBJ2-7 | TRBV4-2 | few | CASSQGTGWDYEQYF | TGTGCCAGCAGCCAAGGGACAGGGTGGGACTACGAGCAGTACTTC
- | TRBJ2-2 | TRBV7-2 | few | CASSLGGRTGELFF | TGTGCCAGCAGCTTAGGAGGGAGAACCGGGGAGCTGTTTTTT
- | TRBJ2-3 | TRBV18 | - | CASSPLRSTDTQYF | TGTGCCAGCTCACCACTTAGGAGCACAGATACGCAGTATTTT
- | TRBJ1-5 | TRBV19 | - | CASSIDRQPQHF | TGTGCCAGTAGTATAGATCGCCAGCCCCAGCATTTT
- | TRBJ2-2 | TRBV5-6 | - | CASSLVGTPNTGELFF | TGTGCCAGCAGCTTGGTTGGGACACCGAACACCGGGGAGCTGTTTTTT
- | TRBJ2-7 | TRBV5-4 | - | CASSQGPFSYEQYF | TGTGCCAGCAGTCAGGGACCCTTCTCCTACGAGCAGTACTTC
- | TRBJ2-3 | TRBV7-8 | - | CASSPRGTDTQYF | TGTGCCAGCAGCCCGAGGGGCACAGATACGCAGTATTTT
TRBD1 | TRBJ2-2 | TRBV27 | large | CASSILTGTGPNTGELFF | TGTGCCAGCAGTATATTAACTGGGACAGGGCCGAACACCGGGGAGCTGTTTTTT
- | TRBJ2-3 | TRBV14 | - | CASSQFSPRTDTQYF | TGTGCCAGCAGCCAATTCTCACCCCGCACAGATACGCAGTATTTT
TRBD1 | TRBJ1-2 | TRBV6-1 | - | CASRGQGAIYGYTF | TGTGCCAGCAGGGGACAGGGGGCAATCTATGGCTACACCTTC
TRBD1 | TRBJ1-2 | TRBV15 | - | CATSKQGFDYGYTF | TGTGCCACCAGCAAACAGGGGTTCGACTATGGCTACACCTTC
TRBD1 | TRBJ1-1 | TRBV6-1 | - | CASSKGTVNTEAFF | TGTGCCAGCAGTAAGGGGACAGTGAACACTGAAGCTTTCTTT
- | TRBJ1-2 | TRBV4-1 | - | CASSQDLGAVNYGYTF | TGCGCCAGCAGCCAAGATTTGGGCGCTGTTAACTATGGCTACACCTTC
- | TRBJ2-7 | TRBV11-2 | - | CASSRERVGTYEQYF | TGTGCCAGCAGCCGAGAGAGGGTCGGAACCTACGAGCAGTACTTC
- | TRBJ1-6 | TRBV5-4 | - | CASSFGPGYSPLHF | TGTGCCAGCAGCTTCGGCCCAGGGTATTCACCCCTCCACTTT
- | TRBJ1-5 | TRBV5-4 | - | CASSLDHSLGNQPQHF | TGTGCCAGCAGCTTGGATCACTCTCTGGGCAATCAGCCCCAGCATTTT
TRBD2 | TRBJ2-5 | TRBV29-1 | - | CSVVTSGDRETQYF | TGCAGCGTTGTCACTAGCGGGGATCGGGAGACCCAGTACTTC
TRBD1 | TRBJ1-5 | TRBV5-6 | few | CASSQLQGQPQHF | TGTGCCAGCAGCCAGCTACAGGGGCAGCCCCAGCATTTT
TRBD1 | TRBJ2-4 | TRBV5-4 | medium-sized | CASSPGTDRVKNIQYF | TGTGCCAGCAGCCCTGGTACTGACAGGGTCAAAAACATTCAGTACTTC
- | TRBJ2-3 | TRBV6-5 | - | CASRPRTDTQYF | TGTGCCAGCCGGCCCCGCACAGATACGCAGTATTTT
TRBD1 | TRBJ2-1 | TRBV5-1 | - | CASSSRGRDEQFF | TGCGCCAGCAGCTCCAGGGGGCGGGATGAGCAGTTCTTC
TRBD2 | TRBJ2-1 | TRBV13 | - | CASSRPAGGPYNEQFF | TGTGCCAGCAGCCGTCCAGCGGGGGGGCCCTACAATGAGCAGTTCTTC
- | TRBJ2-7 | TRBV5-1 | - | CASGTGDYEQYF | TGCGCCAGTGGGACGGGCGACTACGAGCAGTACTTC
- | TRBJ1-2 | TRBV7-2 | few | CASSLEWNYGYTF | TGTGCCAGCAGCTTAGAGTGGAACTATGGCTACACCTTC
- | TRBJ2-1 | TRBV6-6 | - | CASNGGRSYNEQFF | TGTGCCAGCAACGGGGGACGCTCCTACAATGAGCAGTTCTTC
TRBD1 | TRBJ1-5 | TRBV7-2 | few | CASSLRQGPYQPQHF | TGTGCCAGCAGCTTAAGACAGGGGCCGTACCAGCCCCAGCATTTT
- | TRBJ1-5 | TRBV15 | - | CATSKPGLMQPQHF | TGTGCCACCAGCAAGCCGGGGTTAATGCAGCCCCAGCATTTT
TRBD2 | TRBJ2-3 | TRBV29-1 | - | CSVEGTSGAEYF | TGCAGCGTTGAGGGGACTAGCGGTGCGGAGTATTTT
- | TRBJ1-4 | TRBV25-1 | - | CASSEQGQNNEKLFF | TGTGCCAGCAGTGAGCAGGGACAAAATAATGAAAAACTGTTTTTT
TRBD2 | TRBJ2-5 | TRBV6-1 | - | CASSSLGLGETQYF | TGTGCCAGCAGTTCCCTGGGACTAGGGGAGACCCAGTACTTC